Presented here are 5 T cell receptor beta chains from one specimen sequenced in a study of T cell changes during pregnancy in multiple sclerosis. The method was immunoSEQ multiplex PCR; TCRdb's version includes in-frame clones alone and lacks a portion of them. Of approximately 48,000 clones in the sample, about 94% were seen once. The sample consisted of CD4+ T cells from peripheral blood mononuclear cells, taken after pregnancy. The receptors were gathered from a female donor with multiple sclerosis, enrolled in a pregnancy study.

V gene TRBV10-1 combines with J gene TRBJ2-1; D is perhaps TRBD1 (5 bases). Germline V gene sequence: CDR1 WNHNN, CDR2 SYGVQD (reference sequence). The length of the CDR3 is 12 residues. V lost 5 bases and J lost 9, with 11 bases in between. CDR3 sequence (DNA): TGCGCCAGCAGTTCCCAGGGCAGTGAGCAGTTCTTC. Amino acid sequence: CASSSQGSEQFF.

The CDR3 coding sequence is TGTGCCAGCAGTTACCGGACTAGCGGGTCCGATAGGAGAGAGACCCAGTACTTC. This encodes CASSYRTSGSDRRETQYF. The chain couples TRBV7-2 to TRBJ2-5, with 11 bases fitting TRBD2. Germline V gene lookup returns CDR1 SGHTA and CDR2 FQGNSA. The CDR3 is 18 amino acids. The ends lost 6 bases at V and 4 bases at J; junction bases unmatched: 16.

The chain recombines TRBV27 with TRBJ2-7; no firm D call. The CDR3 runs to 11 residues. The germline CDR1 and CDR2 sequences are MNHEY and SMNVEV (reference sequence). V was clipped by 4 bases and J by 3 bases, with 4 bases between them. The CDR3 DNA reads TGTGCCAGCAGTTCCAGCTACGAGCAGTACTTC. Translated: CASSSSYEQYF.

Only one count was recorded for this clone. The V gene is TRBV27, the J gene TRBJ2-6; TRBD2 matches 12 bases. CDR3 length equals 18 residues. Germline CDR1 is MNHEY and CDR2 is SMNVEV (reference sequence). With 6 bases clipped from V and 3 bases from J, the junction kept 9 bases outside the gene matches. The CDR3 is CASSQTSGRKNGANVLTF. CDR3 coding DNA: TGTGCCAGCAGCCAGACTAGCGGGAGAAAAAATGGGGCCAACGTCCTGACTTTC.

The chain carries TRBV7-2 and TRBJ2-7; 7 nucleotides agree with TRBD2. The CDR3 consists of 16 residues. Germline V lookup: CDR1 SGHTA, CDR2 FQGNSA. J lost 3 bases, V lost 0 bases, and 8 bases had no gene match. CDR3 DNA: TGTGCCAGCAGCTTAGCGCTAGGCGGGGAGGGCTACGAGCAGTACTTC. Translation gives CASSLALGGEGYEQYF.